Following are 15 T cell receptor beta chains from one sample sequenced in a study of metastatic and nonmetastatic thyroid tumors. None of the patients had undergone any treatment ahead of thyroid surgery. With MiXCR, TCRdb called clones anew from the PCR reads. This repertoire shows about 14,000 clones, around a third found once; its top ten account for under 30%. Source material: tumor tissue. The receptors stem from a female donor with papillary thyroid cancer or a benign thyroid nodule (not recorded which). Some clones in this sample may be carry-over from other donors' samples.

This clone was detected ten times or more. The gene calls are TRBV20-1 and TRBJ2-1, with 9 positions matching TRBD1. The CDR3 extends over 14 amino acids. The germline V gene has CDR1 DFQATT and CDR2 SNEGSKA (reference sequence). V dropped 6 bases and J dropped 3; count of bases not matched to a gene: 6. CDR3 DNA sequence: TGCAGTGCCACCCCGGGACAGGGCTACAATGAGCAGTTCTTC. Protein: CSATPGQGYNEQFF.

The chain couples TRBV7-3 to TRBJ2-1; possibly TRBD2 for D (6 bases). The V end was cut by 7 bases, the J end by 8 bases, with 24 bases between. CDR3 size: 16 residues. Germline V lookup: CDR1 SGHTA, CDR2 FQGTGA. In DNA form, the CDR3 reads TGTGCCAGCATCTCAACTGGAGGGACCCGCGGGCATGAGCAGTTCTTC. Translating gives CASISTGGTRGHEQFF.

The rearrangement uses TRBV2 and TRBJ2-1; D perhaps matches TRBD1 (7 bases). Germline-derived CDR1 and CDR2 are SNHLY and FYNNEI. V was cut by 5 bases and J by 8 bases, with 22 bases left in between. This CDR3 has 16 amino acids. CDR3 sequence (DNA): TGTGCCAGCAGTATGGACAGGAGACTAGATGTGTATGAGCAGTTCTTC. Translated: CASSMDRRLDVYEQFF.

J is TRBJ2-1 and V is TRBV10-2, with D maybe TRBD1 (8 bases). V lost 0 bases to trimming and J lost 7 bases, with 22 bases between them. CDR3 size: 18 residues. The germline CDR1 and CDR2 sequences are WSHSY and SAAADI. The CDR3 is CASSESSPGGQGMNEQFF. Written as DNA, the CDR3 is TGCGCCAGCAGTGAGTCATCTCCGGGAGGACAGGGAATGAATGAGCAGTTCTTC.

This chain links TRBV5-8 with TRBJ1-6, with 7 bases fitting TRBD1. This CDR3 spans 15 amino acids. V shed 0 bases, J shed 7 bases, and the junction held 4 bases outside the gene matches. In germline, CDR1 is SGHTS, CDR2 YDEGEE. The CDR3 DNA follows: TGTGCCAGCAGCTTGGTGGGGGGACAGAATTCACCCCTCCACTTT. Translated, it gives CASSLVGGQNSPLHF.

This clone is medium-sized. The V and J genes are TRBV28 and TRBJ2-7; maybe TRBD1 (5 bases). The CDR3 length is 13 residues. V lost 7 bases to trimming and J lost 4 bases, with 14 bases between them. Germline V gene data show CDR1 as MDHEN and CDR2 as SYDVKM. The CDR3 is CASTLGALYEQYF. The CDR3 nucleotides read TGTGCCAGCACCCTAGGGGCATTGTACGAGCAGTACTTC.

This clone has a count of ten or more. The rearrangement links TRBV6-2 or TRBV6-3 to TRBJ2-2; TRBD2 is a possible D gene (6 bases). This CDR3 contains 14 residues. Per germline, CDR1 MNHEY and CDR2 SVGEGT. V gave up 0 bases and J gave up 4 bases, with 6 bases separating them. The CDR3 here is CASSYSGGTGELFF. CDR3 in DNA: TGTGCCAGCAGTTACTCGGGGGGCACCGGGGAGCTGTTTTTT.

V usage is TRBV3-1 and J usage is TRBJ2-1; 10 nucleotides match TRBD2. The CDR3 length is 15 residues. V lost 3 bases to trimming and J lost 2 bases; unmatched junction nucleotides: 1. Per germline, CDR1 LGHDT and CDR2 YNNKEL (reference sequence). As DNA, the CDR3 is TGTGCCAGCAGCCAGGGACTAGCGACCTACAATGAGCAGTTCTTC. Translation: CASSQGLATYNEQFF.

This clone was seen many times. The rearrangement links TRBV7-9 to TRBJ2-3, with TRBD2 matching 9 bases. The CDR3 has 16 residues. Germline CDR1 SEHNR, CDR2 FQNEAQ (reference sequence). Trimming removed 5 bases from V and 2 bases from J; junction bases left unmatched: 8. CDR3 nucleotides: TGTGCCAGCAGCCCCTATAGCGGGGGTTTCACAGATACGCAGTATTTT. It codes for CASSPYSGGFTDTQYF.

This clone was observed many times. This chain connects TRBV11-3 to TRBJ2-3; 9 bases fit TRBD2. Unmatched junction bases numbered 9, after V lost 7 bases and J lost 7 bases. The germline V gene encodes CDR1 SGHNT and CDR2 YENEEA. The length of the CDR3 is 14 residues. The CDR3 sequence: CASTWSGRPNTQYF. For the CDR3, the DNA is TGTGCCAGCACCTGGAGCGGGAGGCCCAATACGCAGTATTTT.

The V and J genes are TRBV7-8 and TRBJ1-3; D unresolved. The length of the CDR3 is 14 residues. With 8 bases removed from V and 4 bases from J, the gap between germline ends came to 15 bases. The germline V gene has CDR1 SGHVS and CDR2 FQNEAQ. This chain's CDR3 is CASRTGITGNTIYF. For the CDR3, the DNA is TGTGCCAGCCGAACGGGGATCACAGGAAACACCATATATTTT. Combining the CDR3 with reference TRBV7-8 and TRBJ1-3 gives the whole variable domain GAGVSQSPRYKVAKRGQDVALRCDPISGHVSLFWYQQALGQGPEFLTYFQNEAQLDKSGLPSDRFFAERPEGSVSTLKIQRTQQEDSAVYLCASRTGITGNTIYFGEGSWLTVV.

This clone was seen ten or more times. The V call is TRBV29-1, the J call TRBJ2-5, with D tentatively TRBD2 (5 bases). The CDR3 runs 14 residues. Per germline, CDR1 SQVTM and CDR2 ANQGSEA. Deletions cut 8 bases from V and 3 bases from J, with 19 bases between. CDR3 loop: CSLVLSMREETQYF. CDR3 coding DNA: TGCAGCCTTGTCCTCTCGATGAGGGAAGAGACCCAGTACTTC.

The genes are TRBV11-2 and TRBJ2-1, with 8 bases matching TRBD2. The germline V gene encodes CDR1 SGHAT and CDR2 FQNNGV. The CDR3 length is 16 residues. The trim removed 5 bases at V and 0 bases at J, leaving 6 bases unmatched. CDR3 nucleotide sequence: TGTGCCAGCAGCCCCATAGCGGGGAGCTCCTACAATGAGCAGTTCTTC. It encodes CASSPIAGSSYNEQFF.

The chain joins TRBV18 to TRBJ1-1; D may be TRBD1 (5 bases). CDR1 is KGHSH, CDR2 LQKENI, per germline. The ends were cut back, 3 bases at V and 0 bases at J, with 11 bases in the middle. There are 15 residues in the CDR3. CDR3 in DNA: TGTGCCAGCTCACCTGACATGGGGCTGAACACTGAAGCTTTCTTT. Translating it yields CASSPDMGLNTEAFF.

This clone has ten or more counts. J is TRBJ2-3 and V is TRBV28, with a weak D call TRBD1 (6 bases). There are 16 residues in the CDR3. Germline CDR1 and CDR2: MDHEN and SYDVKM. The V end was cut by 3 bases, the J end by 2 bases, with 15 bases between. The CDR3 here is CASSFAGVSLTDTQYF. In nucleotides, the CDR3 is TGTGCCAGCAGTTTTGCAGGGGTTAGCCTCACAGATACGCAGTATTTT.